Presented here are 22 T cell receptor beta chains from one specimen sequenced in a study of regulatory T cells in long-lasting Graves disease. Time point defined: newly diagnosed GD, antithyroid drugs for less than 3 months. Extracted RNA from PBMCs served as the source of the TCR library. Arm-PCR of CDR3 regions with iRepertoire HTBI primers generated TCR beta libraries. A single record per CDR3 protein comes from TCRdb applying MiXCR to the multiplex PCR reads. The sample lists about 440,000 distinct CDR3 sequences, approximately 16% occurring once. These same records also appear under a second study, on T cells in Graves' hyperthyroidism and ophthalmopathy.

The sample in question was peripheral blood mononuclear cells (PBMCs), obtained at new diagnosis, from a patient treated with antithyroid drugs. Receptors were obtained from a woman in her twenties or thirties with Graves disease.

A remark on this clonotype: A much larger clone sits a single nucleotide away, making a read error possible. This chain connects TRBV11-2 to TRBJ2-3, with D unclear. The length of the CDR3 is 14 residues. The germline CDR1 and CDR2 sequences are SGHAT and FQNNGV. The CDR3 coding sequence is TGTGCCAGCAGTTTAGACACCGGCACAGATGCGCAGTATTTT. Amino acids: CASSLDTGTDAQYF.

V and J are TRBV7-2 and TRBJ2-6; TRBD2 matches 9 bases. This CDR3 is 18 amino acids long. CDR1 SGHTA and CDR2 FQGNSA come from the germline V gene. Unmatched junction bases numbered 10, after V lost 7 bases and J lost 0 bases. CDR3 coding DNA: TGTGCCAGCAACATAAAACTAGCGGGTGACTCTGGGGCCAACGTCCTGACTTTC. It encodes CASNIKLAGDSGANVLTF.

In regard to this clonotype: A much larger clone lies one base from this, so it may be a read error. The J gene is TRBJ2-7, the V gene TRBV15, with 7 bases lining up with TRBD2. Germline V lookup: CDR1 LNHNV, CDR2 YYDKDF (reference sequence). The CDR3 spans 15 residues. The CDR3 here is CATSRERAGAGERYF. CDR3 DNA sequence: TGTGCCACCAGCAGAGAGAGGGCGGGAGCTGGTGAGCGGTACTTC.

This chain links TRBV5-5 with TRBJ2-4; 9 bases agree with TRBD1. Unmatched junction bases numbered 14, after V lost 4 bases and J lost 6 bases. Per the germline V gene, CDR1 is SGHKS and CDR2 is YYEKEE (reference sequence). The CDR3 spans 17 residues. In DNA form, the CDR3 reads TGTGCCAGCAGCGGAACACAGGGGGCGCGTCCCTTAAACATTCAGTACTTC. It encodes CASSGTQGARPLNIQYF. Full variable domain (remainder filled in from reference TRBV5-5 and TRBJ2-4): DAGVTQSPTHLIKTRGQQVTLRCSPISGHKSVSWYQQVLGQGPQFIFQYYEKEERGRGNFPDRFSARQFPNYSSELNVNALLLGDSALYLCASSGTQGARPLNIQYFGAGTRLSVL.

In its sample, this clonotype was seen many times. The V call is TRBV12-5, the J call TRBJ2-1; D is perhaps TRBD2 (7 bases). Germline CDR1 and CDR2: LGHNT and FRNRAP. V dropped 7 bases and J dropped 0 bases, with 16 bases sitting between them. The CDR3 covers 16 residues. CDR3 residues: CASALKGGSSYNEQFF. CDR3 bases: TGTGCTAGTGCCCTCAAGGGGGGGAGCTCCTACAATGAGCAGTTCTTC.

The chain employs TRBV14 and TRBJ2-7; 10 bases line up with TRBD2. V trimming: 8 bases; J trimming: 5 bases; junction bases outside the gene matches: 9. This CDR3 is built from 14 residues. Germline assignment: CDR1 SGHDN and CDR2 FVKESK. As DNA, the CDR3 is TGTGCCAGCGGGGACTCTAGCGGGAGCGACGAGCAGTACTTC. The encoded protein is CASGDSSGSDEQYF.

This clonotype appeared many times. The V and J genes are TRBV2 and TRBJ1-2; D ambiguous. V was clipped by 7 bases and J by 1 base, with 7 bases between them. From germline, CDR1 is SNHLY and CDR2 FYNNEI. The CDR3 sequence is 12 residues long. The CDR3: CASMIRNYGYTF. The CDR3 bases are TGTGCCAGCATGATTCGTAACTATGGCTACACCTTC.

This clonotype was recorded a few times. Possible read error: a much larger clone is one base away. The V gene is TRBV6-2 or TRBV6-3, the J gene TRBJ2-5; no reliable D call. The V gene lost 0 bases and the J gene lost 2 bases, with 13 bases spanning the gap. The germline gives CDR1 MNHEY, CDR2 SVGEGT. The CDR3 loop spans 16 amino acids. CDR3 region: CASSYSPSGGQETQYF. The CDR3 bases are TGTGCCAGCAGTTACTCGCCTAGTGGCGGTCAAGAGACCCAGTACTTC.

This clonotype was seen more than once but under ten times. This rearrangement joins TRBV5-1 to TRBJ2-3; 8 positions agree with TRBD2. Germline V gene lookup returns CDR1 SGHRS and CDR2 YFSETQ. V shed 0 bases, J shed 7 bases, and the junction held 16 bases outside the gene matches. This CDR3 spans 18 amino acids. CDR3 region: CASSLVGLATPLQNTQYF. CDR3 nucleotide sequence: TGCGCCAGCAGCTTGGTCGGACTAGCAACGCCGCTTCAGAATACGCAGTATTTT.

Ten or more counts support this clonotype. CDR3 sequence (DNA): TGTGCCAGCAGTGGACACAGTGGGCGAGGTTCAGATACGCAGTATTTT. Translation gives CASSGHSGRGSDTQYF. The chain has TRBV25-1 and TRBJ2-3; unclear D gene. Germline values: CDR1 MGHDK, CDR2 SYGVNS. V lost 4 bases and J lost 4, with 18 bases in between. The CDR3 extends over 16 amino acids.

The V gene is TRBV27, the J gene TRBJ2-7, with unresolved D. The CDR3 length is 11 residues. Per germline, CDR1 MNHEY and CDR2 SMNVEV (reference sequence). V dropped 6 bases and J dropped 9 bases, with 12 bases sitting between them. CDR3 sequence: CASRAGLAQYF. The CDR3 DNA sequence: TGTGCCAGCAGGGCTGGTCTCGCGCAGTACTTC.

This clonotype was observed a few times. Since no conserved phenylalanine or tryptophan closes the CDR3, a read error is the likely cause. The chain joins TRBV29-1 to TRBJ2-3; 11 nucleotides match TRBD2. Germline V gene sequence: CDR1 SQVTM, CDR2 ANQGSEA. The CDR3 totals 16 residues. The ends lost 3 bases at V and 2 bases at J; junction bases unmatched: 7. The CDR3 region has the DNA TGCAGCGTTGAGCTGACTAGCGGGGTCTCCACAGATACGCAGTATTCT. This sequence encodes CSVELTSGVSTDTQYS.

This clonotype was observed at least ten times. The CDR3 region is CSVEGGNGGYTF. The CDR3 DNA sequence: TGCAGCGTTGAAGGAGGGAATGGTGGCTACACCTTC. V usage is TRBV29-1 and J usage is TRBJ1-2; D call uncertain. Germline V CDR1 and CDR2: SQVTM, ANQGSEA. The ends were cut back, 1 base at V and 7 bases at J, with 10 bases in the middle. The CDR3 consists of 12 residues.

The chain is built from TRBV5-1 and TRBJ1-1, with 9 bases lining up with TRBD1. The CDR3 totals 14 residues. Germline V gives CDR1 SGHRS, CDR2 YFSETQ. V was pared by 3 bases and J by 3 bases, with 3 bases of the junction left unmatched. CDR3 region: CASSWDRAYTEAFF. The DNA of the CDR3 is TGCGCCAGCAGCTGGGACAGGGCGTACACTGAAGCTTTCTTT.

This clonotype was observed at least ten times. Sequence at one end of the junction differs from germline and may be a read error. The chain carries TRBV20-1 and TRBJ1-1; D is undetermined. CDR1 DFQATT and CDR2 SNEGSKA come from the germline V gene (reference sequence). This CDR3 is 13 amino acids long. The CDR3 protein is CSATNGPNTEAFF. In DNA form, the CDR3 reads TGCAGCGCTACAAACGGACCGAACACTGAAGCTTTCTTT.

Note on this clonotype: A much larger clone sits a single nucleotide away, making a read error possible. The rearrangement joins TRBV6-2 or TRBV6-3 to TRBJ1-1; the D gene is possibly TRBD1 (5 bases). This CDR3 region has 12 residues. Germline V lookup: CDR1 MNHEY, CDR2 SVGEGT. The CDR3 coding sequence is TGTGCCAGCAGTCCCGGTGGGGGATCAGCTCTCTTT. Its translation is CASSPGGGSALF.

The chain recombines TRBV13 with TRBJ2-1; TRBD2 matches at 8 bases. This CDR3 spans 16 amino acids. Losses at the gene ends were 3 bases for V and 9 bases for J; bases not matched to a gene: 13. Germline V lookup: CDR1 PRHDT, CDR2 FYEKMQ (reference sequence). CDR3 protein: CASSFGREGRLSEQFF. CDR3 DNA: TGTGCCAGCAGCTTCGGACGGGAGGGCCGTTTATCTGAGCAGTTCTTC.

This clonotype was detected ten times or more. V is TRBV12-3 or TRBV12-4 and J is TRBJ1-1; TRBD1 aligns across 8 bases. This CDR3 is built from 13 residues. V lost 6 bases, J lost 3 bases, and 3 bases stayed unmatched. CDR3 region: CASRGQEYTEAFF. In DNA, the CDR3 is TGTGCCAGCAGGGGACAGGAATACACTGAAGCTTTCTTT.

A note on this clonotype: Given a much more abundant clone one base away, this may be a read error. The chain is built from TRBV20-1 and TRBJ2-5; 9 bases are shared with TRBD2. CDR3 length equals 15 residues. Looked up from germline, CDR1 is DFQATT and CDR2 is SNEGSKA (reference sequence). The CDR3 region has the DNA TGCAGTGCTAGCAGACTAGCGGAGGGGGGGGAGACCCGGTACTTC. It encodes CSASRLAEGGETRYF.

CDR3 DNA: TGTGCCAGCAGCTTTCAGGGAGGGAACACCGGGGAGCTGTTTTTT. As protein: CASSFQGGNTGELFF. The J gene is TRBJ2-2, the V gene TRBV5-6; a possible D gene is TRBD2 (6 bases). Germline CDR1 reads SGHDT; CDR2 reads YYEEEE. The CDR3 consists of 15 residues. The V end was cut by 2 bases, the J end by 1 base, with 9 bases between.

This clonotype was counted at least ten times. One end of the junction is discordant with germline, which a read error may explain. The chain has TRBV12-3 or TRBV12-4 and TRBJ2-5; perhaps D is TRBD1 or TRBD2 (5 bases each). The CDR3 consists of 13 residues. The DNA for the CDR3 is TGTGCCAGCAGCTTAGTCGGGGCGGAGACCCAGTACTTC. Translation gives CASSLVGAETQYF.

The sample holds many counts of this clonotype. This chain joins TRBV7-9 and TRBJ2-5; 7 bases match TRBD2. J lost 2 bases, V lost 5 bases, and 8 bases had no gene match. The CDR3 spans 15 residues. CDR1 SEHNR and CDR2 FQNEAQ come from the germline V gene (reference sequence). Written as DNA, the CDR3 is TGTGCCAGCAGCAATCGGAAGCGGGGACAAGAGACCCAGTACTTC. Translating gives CASSNRKRGQETQYF.